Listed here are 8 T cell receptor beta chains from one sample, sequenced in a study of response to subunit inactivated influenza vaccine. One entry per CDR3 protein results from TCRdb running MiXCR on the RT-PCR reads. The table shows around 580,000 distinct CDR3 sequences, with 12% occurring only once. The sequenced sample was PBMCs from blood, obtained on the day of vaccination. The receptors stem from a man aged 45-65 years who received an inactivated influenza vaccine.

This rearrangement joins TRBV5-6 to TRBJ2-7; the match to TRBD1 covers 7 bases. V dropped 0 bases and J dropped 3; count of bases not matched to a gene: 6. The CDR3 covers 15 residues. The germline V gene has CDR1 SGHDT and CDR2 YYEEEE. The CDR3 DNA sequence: TGTGCCAGCAGCTTGGAACCGACAGGGAGCTACGAGCAGTACTTC. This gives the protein CASSLEPTGSYEQYF.

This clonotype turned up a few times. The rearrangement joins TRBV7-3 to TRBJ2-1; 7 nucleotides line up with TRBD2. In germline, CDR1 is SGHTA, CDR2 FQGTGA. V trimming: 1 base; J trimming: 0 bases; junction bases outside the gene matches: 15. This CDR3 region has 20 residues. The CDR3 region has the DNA TGTGCCAGCAGCTTAAGGTGGAGGGCTCGCGGCGGGAGCTCCTACAATGAGCAGTTCTTC. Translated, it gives CASSLRWRARGGSSYNEQFF. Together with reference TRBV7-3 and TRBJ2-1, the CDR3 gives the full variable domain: GAGVSQTPSNKVTEKGKYVELRCDPISGHTALYWYRQSLGQGPEFLIYFQGTGAADDSGLPNDRFFAVRPEGSVSTLKIQRTERGDSAVYLCASSLRWRARGGSSYNEQFFGPGTRLTVL.

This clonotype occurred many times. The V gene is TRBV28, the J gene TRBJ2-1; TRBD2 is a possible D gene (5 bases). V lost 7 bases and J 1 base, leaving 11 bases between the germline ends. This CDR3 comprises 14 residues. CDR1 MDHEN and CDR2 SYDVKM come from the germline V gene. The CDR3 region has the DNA TGTGCCAGCACCGGAGCGGTATCCTACAATGAGCAGTTCTTC. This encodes CASTGAVSYNEQFF.

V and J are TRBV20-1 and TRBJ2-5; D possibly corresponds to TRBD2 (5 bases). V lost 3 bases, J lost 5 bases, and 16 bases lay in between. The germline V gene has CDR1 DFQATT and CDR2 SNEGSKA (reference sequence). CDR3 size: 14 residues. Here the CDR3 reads CSASPPQGGETQYF. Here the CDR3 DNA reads TGCAGTGCTAGTCCACCACAAGGCGGGGAGACCCAGTACTTC.

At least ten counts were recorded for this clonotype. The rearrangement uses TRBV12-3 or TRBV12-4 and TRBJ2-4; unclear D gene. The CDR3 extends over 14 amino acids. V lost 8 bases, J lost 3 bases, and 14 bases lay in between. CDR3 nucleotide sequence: TGTGCCAGCGAGTTGGCAGGCGGCAAAAACATTCAGTACTTC. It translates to CASELAGGKNIQYF.

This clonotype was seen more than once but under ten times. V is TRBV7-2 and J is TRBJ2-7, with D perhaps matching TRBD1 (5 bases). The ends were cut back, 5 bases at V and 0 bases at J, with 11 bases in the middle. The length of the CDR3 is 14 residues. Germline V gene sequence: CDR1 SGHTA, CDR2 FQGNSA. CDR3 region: CASSVDRYSYEQYF. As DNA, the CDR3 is TGTGCCAGCAGCGTCGACAGATACTCCTACGAGCAGTACTTC.

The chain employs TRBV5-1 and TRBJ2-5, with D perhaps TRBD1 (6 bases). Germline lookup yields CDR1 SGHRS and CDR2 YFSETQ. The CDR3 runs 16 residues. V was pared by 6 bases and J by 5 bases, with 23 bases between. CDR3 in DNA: TGCGCCAGCACGCCACAGGGCCAAGCGTCCTGGGAGACCCAGTACTTC. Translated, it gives CASTPQGQASWETQYF.

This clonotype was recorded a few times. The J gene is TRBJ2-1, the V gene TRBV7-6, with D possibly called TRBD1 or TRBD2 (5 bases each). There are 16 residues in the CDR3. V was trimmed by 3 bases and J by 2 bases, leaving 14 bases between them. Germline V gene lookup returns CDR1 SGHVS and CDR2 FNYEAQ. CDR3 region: CASSLGTGAPYNEQFF. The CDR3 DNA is TGTGCCAGCAGCTTGGGAACCGGGGCGCCCTACAATGAGCAGTTCTTC.